These 26 T cell receptor beta chains share one sample of origin, sequenced in a study of cytomegalovirus exposure and HLA in healthy donors. The PCR employed 60 Vbeta primers together with 13 Jbeta primers. Sequenced by immunoSEQ multiplex PCR; TCRdb stores in-frame clones only, minus some. The sample records 90,000 to 100,000 clones, roughly a tenth being singletons. Sequenced sample: PBMCs. These receptors all come from a man aged 45-65 years in good health and CMV-seropositive.

The sample holds a few counts of this clone. No conserved phenylalanine or tryptophan ends this CDR3, so it is likely a read error. It is unclear where the CDR3 begins or ends on the DNA, so no DNA is shown, and the CDR3 is as TCRdb lists it. This chain joins TRBV29-1 and TRBJ2-3; the D call of TRBD1 is as the table states it, not checked on the DNA. CDR1 and CDR2 from the germline V gene are SQVTM and ANQGSEA. With termini counted, the CDR3 has 14 amino acids. The CDR3 spells CSVVPSLSTDTKYL.

This clone has a handful of counts. The V call is TRBV5-8, the J call TRBJ2-7; TRBD2 matches 8 bases. The germline V gene encodes CDR1 SGHTS and CDR2 YDEGEE. CDR3 length equals 16 residues. The ends lost 1 base at V and 3 bases at J; junction bases unmatched: 9. Here the CDR3 DNA reads TGTGCCAGCAGCTTGATTGGCGCGGGAGGAATCTACGAGCAGTACTTC. Translation: CASSLIGAGGIYEQYF.

The chain employs TRBV9 and TRBJ2-1; TRBD2 aligns across 11 bases. With V trimmed by 4 bases and J by 7 bases, 10 bases remained unmatched. The length of the CDR3 is 16 residues. The germline V gene encodes CDR1 SGDLS and CDR2 YYNGEE. CDR3 loop: CASSTIAGGPGNEQFF. The CDR3 DNA reads TGTGCCAGCAGCACCATAGCGGGAGGGCCGGGGAATGAGCAGTTCTTC.

This clone was seen only a few times. V and J are TRBV4-3 and TRBJ2-4; TRBD2 might be the D (6 bases). The germline V and J ends were trimmed by 0 bases and 11 bases, with 14 bases remaining between them. The CDR3 length is 14 residues. The V gene's germline CDR1 is LGHNA and CDR2 YSLEER. CDR3 sequence (DNA): TGCGCCAGCAGCCAAGATCTCGAGACTAGTCTTCAGTACTTC. It is translated as CASSQDLETSLQYF.

Comment on this clone: This CDR3 fails to terminate in the conserved phenylalanine or tryptophan, so it likely reflects a read error. The limits of the CDR3 on the DNA are not certain, so only TCRdb's listed CDR3 is given. The chain carries TRBV10-2 and TRBJ2-3; the D call in the table, TRBD2, was not verified against the DNA. Counting both end residues, the CDR3 totals 14 amino acids. Germline-derived CDR1 and CDR2 are WSHSY and SAAADI. The chain's CDR3 is CATQREGLGSTKYL.

The V call is TRBV5-4, the J call TRBJ2-7; 8 nucleotides match TRBD1. Per germline, CDR1 SGHNT and CDR2 YYREEE (reference sequence). This CDR3 spans 15 amino acids. Losses at the gene ends were 4 bases for V and 0 bases for J; bases not matched to a gene: 6. The DNA of the CDR3 is TGTGCCAGCAGCGCCCCAGGGGGCTTCTCCTACGAGCAGTACTTC. As protein: CASSAPGGFSYEQYF.

Only a few counts were recorded for this clone. The DNA for the CDR3 is TGTGCCAGCAGTATGGAGCTAGCGCCTAATGAGCAGTTCTTC. This encodes CASSMELAPNEQFF. The V gene is TRBV2, the J gene TRBJ2-1; a possible D gene is TRBD2 (6 bases). The CDR3 covers 14 residues. Between the trimmed V and J ends, which lost 5 bases and 7 bases, there was a span of 15 bases. CDR1 and CDR2 from the germline V gene are SNHLY and FYNNEI.

In the case of this clone: The conserved phenylalanine or tryptophan normally closing the CDR3 is absent here, so this likely arose from a read error. The chain couples TRBV6-6 to TRBJ1-1; 10 bases agree with TRBD1. CDR3 length: 16 amino acids. CDR1 MNHNY and CDR2 SVGAGI come from the germline V gene (reference sequence). DNA for the CDR3: TGTGCCAGCAATTCGGGACAGGGGATTCTGAAAACTGAAGCTTTCTTG. Translation: CASNSGQGILKTEAFL.

This clone was detected only a few times. This sequence joins TRBV5-4 and TRBJ1-5; perhaps TRBD1 as D (5 bases). This CDR3 is built from 16 residues. V shed 0 bases and J shed 6 bases, with 16 bases lying between them. CDR1 and CDR2 (germline): SGHNT, YYREEE (reference sequence). CDR3 bases: TGTGCCAGCAGCTTGGGGGGCGTGGGGAACACTCAGCCCCAGCATTTT. Amino acids: CASSLGGVGNTQPQHF.

DNA of the CDR3: TGCGCCAGCAGCCAGACGTCCGCGGGAAGCAATGAGCAGTTCTTC. It translates to CASSQTSAGSNEQFF. The V and J genes are TRBV4-3 and TRBJ2-1; D perhaps matches TRBD2 (6 bases). Germline CDR1 is LGHNA and CDR2 is YSLEER. The CDR3 runs to 15 residues. Between the trimmed V and J ends, which lost 3 bases and 6 bases, there was a span of 15 bases.

This chain uses TRBV15 with TRBJ2-7; possible D gene TRBD2, 6 bases. Germline-derived CDR1 and CDR2 are LNHNV and YYDKDF (reference sequence). CDR3 length: 12 amino acids. V lost 5 bases to trimming and J lost 3 bases, with 8 bases between them. CDR3 DNA: TGTGCCACCAGCGTTAGCGGCTACGAGCAGTACTTC. Translation: CATSVSGYEQYF.

V and J are TRBV7-6 and TRBJ1-5; 7 nucleotides agree with TRBD1. The ends lost 5 bases at V and 4 bases at J; junction bases unmatched: 8. The CDR3 has 15 residues. In germline, CDR1 is SGHVS, CDR2 FNYEAQ. The CDR3 here is CASSETTGWNQPQHF. The CDR3, as DNA: TGTGCCAGCAGCGAAACGACAGGGTGGAATCAGCCCCAGCATTTT.

The chain joins TRBV28 to TRBJ1-1; no clear D. Germline V gene lookup returns CDR1 MDHEN and CDR2 SYDVKM. V was trimmed by 4 bases and J by 4 bases, leaving 16 bases between them. There are 15 residues in the CDR3. CDR3 DNA sequence: TGTGCCAGCAGTTCACAGCCGCCCTCCTTCACTGAAGCTTTCTTT. Its translation: CASSSQPPSFTEAFF.

This clone has more than one count but fewer than ten. The chain combines TRBV7-2 with TRBJ2-4, with a possible D match to TRBD1 (6 bases). V dropped 4 bases and J dropped 8 bases, with 15 bases sitting between them. The CDR3 totals 14 residues. Germline CDR1 reads SGHTA; CDR2 reads FQGNSA. CDR3 nucleotides: TGTGCCAGCAGCTCCAGACAGGCTCGGGACATTCAGTACTTC. Translation gives CASSSRQARDIQYF.

This clone was recorded a few times. The CDR3 here is CASSSMYSSGNTIYF. The CDR3 region has the DNA TGTGCCAGTAGTTCGATGTACTCCTCTGGAAACACCATATATTTT. The chain has TRBV19 and TRBJ1-3; D unresolved. The CDR3 runs 15 residues. Germline values: CDR1 LNHDA, CDR2 SQIVND (reference sequence). Deletions cut 5 bases from V and 0 bases from J, with 11 bases between. The full variable domain, rest sourced from reference TRBV19 and TRBJ1-3, is DGGITQSPKYLFRKEGQNVTLSCEQNLNHDAMYWYRQDPGQGLRLIYYSQIVNDFQKGDIAEGYSVSREKKESFPLTVTSAQKNPTAFYLCASSSMYSSGNTIYFGEGSWLTVV.

Only a few counts were recorded for this clone. V and J are TRBV11-2 and TRBJ2-3; D is ambiguous. This CDR3 spans 16 amino acids. CDR1 and CDR2 from the germline V gene are SGHAT and FQNNGV. V lost 0 bases and J lost 4, with 14 bases in between. CDR3 sequence (DNA): TGTGCCAGCAGCTTAGAGGGCTACCAGTGGGCAGATACGCAGTATTTT. Its protein product is CASSLEGYQWADTQYF.

V and J are TRBV28 and TRBJ1-2; TRBD1 aligns across 7 bases. The CDR3 extends over 13 amino acids. From germline, CDR1 is MDHEN and CDR2 SYDVKM. The trim removed 8 bases at V and 0 bases at J, leaving 3 bases unmatched. The CDR3 bases are TGTGCCAGCGGGACAGTTCCTAACTATGGCTACACCTTC. It translates to CASGTVPNYGYTF.

Only a few counts were recorded for this clone. The chain joins TRBV12-5 to TRBJ2-5, with D uncertain. The V end lost 1 base, the J end lost 11 bases, and 11 bases lay between the germline ends. Germline loops: CDR1 LGHNT, CDR2 FRNRAP. The CDR3 spans 12 residues. The CDR3 sequence is CASGLGRSGQYF. In DNA form, the CDR3 reads TGTGCTAGTGGTTTGGGCCGGTCCGGGCAGTACTTC.

This clone has more than one count but fewer than ten. CDR3 sequence: CASSSSGLAHSVYEQFF. The CDR3 DNA reads TGTGCCAGCAGTTCCTCGGGACTAGCCCATTCGGTATATGAGCAGTTCTTC. This chain uses TRBV27 with TRBJ2-1; TRBD2 matches at 9 bases. J was trimmed by 8 bases and V by 4 bases; bases with no gene match: 15. Germline V gene data show CDR1 as MNHEY and CDR2 as SMNVEV (reference sequence). The CDR3 covers 17 residues.

This clone was seen only a few times. The chain couples TRBV30 to TRBJ1-1; D gene uncertain. V lost 6 bases to trimming and J lost 1 base, with 6 bases between them. CDR1 and CDR2 (germline): GTSNPN, SVGIG (reference sequence). This CDR3 has 11 amino acids. In nucleotides, the CDR3 is TGTGCCTGTCGGGGGAACACTGAAGCTTTCTTT. Translation gives CACRGNTEAFF.

The rearrangement joins TRBV4-2 to TRBJ2-1; the match to TRBD2 covers 11 bases. Trimming removed 4 bases from V and 7 bases from J; junction bases left unmatched: 6. Germline assignment: CDR1 LGHNA and CDR2 YNFKEQ. This CDR3 spans 15 amino acids. The CDR3 is CASSLTSGSWNEQFF. CDR3 nucleotides: TGTGCCAGCAGCCTCACTAGCGGGAGTTGGAATGAGCAGTTCTTC.

The chain is built from TRBV7-2 and TRBJ2-7; 8 bases are a match to TRBD2. The V and J ends lost 5 bases and 0 bases, in that order; junction bases with no gene match: 9. Germline CDR1 and CDR2: SGHTA and FQGNSA. The CDR3 runs 16 residues. CDR3 bases: TGTGCCAGCAGCACAGCTTCCGGGACTAGCTCCTACGAGCAGTACTTC. It yields the protein CASSTASGTSSYEQYF.

This chain uses TRBV28 with TRBJ1-2; D might be TRBD1 (5 bases). V was shortened by 5 bases and J by 2 bases, with 12 bases between the two germline ends. The CDR3 contains 14 residues. Germline V gene sequence: CDR1 MDHEN, CDR2 SYDVKM. CDR3 residues: CASSVQGWNYGYTF. The CDR3 nucleotides read TGTGCCAGCAGTGTCCAGGGCTGGAACTATGGCTACACCTTC.

This clone was found a few times. The chain uses TRBV28 and TRBJ2-1; 9 bases match TRBD2. Germline assignment: CDR1 MDHEN and CDR2 SYDVKM. After removal of 4 bases from V and 6 bases from J, the junction contained 10 bases not matched to a gene. The CDR3 runs to 16 residues. The CDR3 DNA sequence: TGTGCCAGCAGTTCCTCTGCGGGAGGGCCCCGCAATGAGCAGTTCTTC. Amino acids: CASSSSAGGPRNEQFF.

The chain is built from TRBV10-3 and TRBJ2-7, with TRBD2 identical over 12 bases. This CDR3 is built from 13 residues. Germline loops: CDR1 ENHRY, CDR2 SYGVKD. Trimming cost V 10 bases and J 7 bases; bases outside gene matches: 8. CDR3 sequence: CATILAGGREQYF. CDR3 coding DNA: TGTGCCACTATACTAGCGGGAGGAAGGGAGCAGTACTTC.

This clone occurred a few times. The gene calls are TRBV10-3 and TRBJ2-7, with 10 positions matching TRBD2. CDR3 length equals 14 residues. Germline values: CDR1 ENHRY, CDR2 SYGVKD. The V segment lost 6 bases and the J segment 4 bases; nucleotides outside the gene matches: 6. CDR3 nucleotide sequence: TGTGCCATCAGCCCTAGCGGGAGTGGATACGAGCAGTACTTC. It encodes CAISPSGSGYEQYF.